The T cell receptor (beta chain) under discussion was sequenced for a study of blood T cell repertoires in COVID-19. Study context: The cDNA or gDNA used as material had been derived from T cells, B-cell-depleted T cells, or PBMCs.

Clones were sequenced by immunoSEQ multiplex PCR, and TCRdb holds only the in-frame ones, with some missing. The sample lists 300,000 or so clones, 87% seen once, with approximately 5% in the top ten. V shed 4 bases and J 4 bases; nucleotides not matched to a gene: 3. CDR3 length equals 14 residues. Per the germline V gene, CDR1 is SNHLY and CDR2 is FYNNEI. V usage is TRBV2 and J usage is TRBJ1-1, with TRBD1 identical over 10 bases. Source material: PBMCs or T cells enriched from blood (not recorded which). The source of this sequence is a woman aged 25 to 39 who had recovered from COVID-19. CDR3 coding DNA: TGTGCCAGCAGTGCGGACAGGGGGGCCACTGAAGCTTTCTTT. Translation: CASSADRGATEAFF.